A single sample gave rise to the 10 T cell receptor beta chains below, sequenced in a study of cytomegalovirus exposure and HLA in healthy donors. 13 Jbeta primers and 60 Vbeta primers were used for the PCR. TCRdb keeps only in-frame clones here, not all; method: immunoSEQ multiplex PCR. Of about 140,000 clones listed, around 78% are singletons. Sequences were obtained from PBMCs. The receptors come from a woman under 30 in good health and CMV-seropositive.

This rearrangement joins TRBV4-3 to TRBJ1-2, with D perhaps matching TRBD1 (5 bases). Trimming removed 1 base from V and 1 base from J, with 19 bases in between. Germline V lookup: CDR1 LGHNA, CDR2 YSLEER. This CDR3 is built from 18 residues. CDR3 DNA sequence: TGCGCCAGCAGCCAAGTCGGGGTACGGGACTCTCTTAACTATGGCTACACCTTC. Protein: CASSQVGVRDSLNYGYTF.

The rearrangement links TRBV11-2 to TRBJ1-1, with D possibly TRBD1 on 6 matching bases. Trimming shortened V by 10 bases and J by 8 bases, and 17 bases separated the two germline ends. Germline V lookup: CDR1 SGHAT, CDR2 FQNNGV. This CDR3 comprises 12 residues. The CDR3 DNA sequence: TGTGCCATGCCCGGGGGGGGCTTAGAAGCTTTCTTT. The encoded protein is CAMPGGGLEAFF.

The gene calls are TRBV6-1 and TRBJ1-5; D is possibly TRBD1 (6 bases). Germline V gene data show CDR1 as MNHNS and CDR2 as SASEGT. This CDR3 is built from 16 residues. Trimming left V 2 bases short and J 7 bases short, with 18 bases between. The CDR3 region is CASSELGQGSRQPQHF. For the CDR3, the DNA is TGTGCCAGCAGTGAATTAGGGCAGGGGAGTAGACAGCCCCAGCATTTT.

This clone was seen a single time. The chain recombines TRBV5-1 with TRBJ2-5, with a possible D match to TRBD1 (6 bases). The CDR3 consists of 14 residues. CDR1 is SGHRS, CDR2 YFSETQ, per germline. V lost 4 bases and J lost 1, with 11 bases in between. Written as DNA, the CDR3 is TGCGCCAGCAGCAGCGGACAGACCCAAGAGACCCAGTACTTC. Protein product: CASSSGQTQETQYF.

This chain joins TRBV5-4 and TRBJ2-7; 8 bases align to TRBD1. Germline loops: CDR1 SGHNT, CDR2 YYREEE (reference sequence). The CDR3 is 15 amino acids. The V segment lost 4 bases and the J segment 0 bases; nucleotides outside the gene matches: 6. CDR3 amino acids: CASSPDRATSYEQYF. DNA for the CDR3: TGTGCCAGCAGCCCGGACAGGGCAACCTCCTACGAGCAGTACTTC.

A few counts support this clone. The V call is TRBV5-1, the J call TRBJ1-1, with unresolved D. This CDR3 has 13 amino acids. Trimming removed 2 bases from V and 5 bases from J, with 10 bases in between. CDR1 SGHRS and CDR2 YFSETQ come from the germline V gene. The chain's CDR3 is CASSFRLETEAFF. The CDR3 bases are TGCGCCAGCAGCTTTAGGCTAGAGACTGAAGCTTTCTTT.

In this sample, this clone turned up a few times. The chain has TRBV25-1 and TRBJ2-7; 9 bases are shared with TRBD1. Looked up from germline, CDR1 is MGHDK and CDR2 is SYGVNS. After removal of 4 bases from V and 5 bases from J, the junction contained 9 bases not matched to a gene. This CDR3 contains 15 residues. The CDR3 DNA sequence: TGTGCCAGCAGTGCTTCCGGGACAGGGCATGACGAGCAGTACTTC. It encodes CASSASGTGHDEQYF.

The chain uses TRBV5-1 and TRBJ2-5; TRBD2 aligns across 12 bases. Germline V gene sequence: CDR1 SGHRS, CDR2 YFSETQ. The J segment lost 5 bases and the V segment lost 4 bases, leaving 15 bases of the junction unmatched. There are 18 residues in the CDR3. The CDR3 protein is CASSHLQGLAGGPETQYF. In nucleotides, the CDR3 is TGCGCCAGCAGCCATTTACAGGGGCTAGCGGGGGGGCCGGAGACCCAGTACTTC. Supplemented by reference TRBV5-1 and TRBJ2-5, the full variable domain reads KAGVTQTPRYLIKTRGQQVTLSCSPISGHRSVSWYQQTPGQGLQFLFEYFSETQRNKGNFPGRFSGRQFSNSRSEMNVSTLELGDSALYLCASSHLQGLAGGPETQYFGPGTRLLVL.

The CDR3, as DNA: TGTGCCAGCAGTGGTGCTAGCGGGGGCTCCTACAATGAGCAGTTCTTC. Residues: CASSGASGGSYNEQFF. The chain has TRBV6-1 and TRBJ2-1; 10 bases fit TRBD2. The germline V gene has CDR1 MNHNS and CDR2 SASEGT. The CDR3 sequence is 16 residues long. The V segment lost 4 bases and the J segment 0 bases; nucleotides outside the gene matches: 3.

The rearrangement links TRBV5-1 to TRBJ1-1; 8 nucleotides align to TRBD1. The V segment lost 1 base and the J segment 4 bases; nucleotides outside the gene matches: 3. From germline, CDR1 is SGHRS and CDR2 YFSETQ. CDR3 length: 14 residues. The CDR3 loop reads CASSLPGTGTEAFF. The CDR3 DNA follows: TGCGCCAGCAGCTTGCCCGGGACAGGCACTGAAGCTTTCTTT.